This entry lists 27 T cell receptor beta chains sequenced from one sample in a study of siplizumab effects on memory and regulatory T cells. Repertoires were generated with immunoSEQ multiplex PCR, while TCRdb's copy carries only in-frame clones and drops some. The data show about 13,000 clones, roughly 43% seen once. Their antigens are not known. The authors kept the mixed lymphocyte reaction cells in coculture at 37°C for over five days. Sequencing used CFSE-low (dividing) CD8+ T cells sorted from an allogeneic mixed lymphocyte reaction. These receptors all come from a human donor in good health; the cells came from an allogeneic mixed lymphocyte reaction.

This clone is labeled as medium-sized. The chain has TRBV7-9 and TRBJ1-1; D gene uncertain. Germline V gene data show CDR1 as SEHNR and CDR2 as FQNEAQ (reference sequence). This CDR3 spans 13 amino acids. V dropped 3 bases and J dropped 0 bases, with 5 bases sitting between them. CDR3 bases: TGTGCCAGCAGCTTTCCACTGAACACTGAAGCTTTCTTT. This translates into CASSFPLNTEAFF.

The chain recombines TRBV5-4 with TRBJ2-2; maybe TRBD1 (5 bases). Germline CDR1 and CDR2: SGHNT and YYREEE (reference sequence). The V and J ends lost 0 bases and 0 bases respectively, with 12 bases between them. The length of the CDR3 is 17 residues. The CDR3 here is CASSLGTTVTNTGELFF. CDR3 nucleotides: TGTGCCAGCAGCTTGGGGACGACAGTAACGAACACCGGGGAGCTGTTTTTT.

This clone was observed a few times. This rearrangement joins TRBV19 to TRBJ2-1; tentative D call: TRBD2 (5 bases). Germline lookup yields CDR1 LNHDA and CDR2 SQIVND (reference sequence). V was shortened by 1 base and J by 3 bases, with 7 bases between the two germline ends. CDR3 length: 14 residues. CDR3 residues: CASSIGGSYNEQFF. CDR3 in DNA: TGTGCCAGTAGTATAGGTGGGAGCTACAATGAGCAGTTCTTC.

The genes are TRBV21-1 and TRBJ2-7; TRBD1 is the table's D call and was not checked against the DNA. TRBV21-1 is marked as a pseudogene. The CDR3 totals 13 residues. The DNA for the CDR3 is TGTGCCAGTTTCCTCAGGTCCAACTACGAGCAGTACTTC. It encodes CASFLRSNYEQYF.

The chain recombines TRBV6-6 with TRBJ2-5, with D uncertain. The germline V gene has CDR1 MNHNY and CDR2 SVGAGI (reference sequence). The CDR3 has 13 residues. V lost 2 bases and J 4 bases, leaving 8 bases between the germline ends. As DNA, the CDR3 is TGTGCCAGCAGTTACAACCAGAGAGAGACCCAGTACTTC. Translation gives CASSYNQRETQYF.

This clone qualifies as medium-sized. The rearrangement links TRBV27 to TRBJ2-2, with D perhaps TRBD1 or TRBD2 (5 bases each). The V end lost 3 bases, the J end lost 6 bases, and 14 bases lay between the germline ends. The germline gives CDR1 MNHEY, CDR2 SMNVEV (reference sequence). This CDR3 has 15 residues. The CDR3 DNA reads TGTGCCAGCAGTTTCAGGACCGTGGGGGCCGGGGAGCTGTTTTTT. This gives the protein CASSFRTVGAGELFF.

This sequence joins TRBV10-3 and TRBJ1-3; D call uncertain. Trimming removed 3 bases from V and 3 bases from J, with 12 bases in between. From germline, CDR1 is ENHRY and CDR2 SYGVKD. The CDR3 spans 15 residues. CDR3 in amino acids: CAISDGGVDGNTIYF. The CDR3 DNA reads as TGTGCCATCAGTGACGGCGGGGTAGATGGAAACACCATATATTTT.

This clone came up a few times. V and J are TRBV7-6 and TRBJ2-7, with D hard to call. Germline loops: CDR1 SGHVS, CDR2 FNYEAQ. The V gene lost 5 bases and the J gene lost 2 bases, with 10 bases spanning the gap. The CDR3 length is 13 residues. This CDR3 is CASSPLLPYEQYF. CDR3 nucleotides: TGTGCCAGCAGCCCGCTGTTGCCCTACGAGCAGTACTTC.

This clone was recorded a few times. This rearrangement joins TRBV7-9 to TRBJ2-1, with D possibly TRBD2 on 6 matching bases. CDR3 length equals 15 residues. With 4 bases removed from V and 4 bases from J, the gap between germline ends came to 14 bases. Germline values: CDR1 SEHNR, CDR2 FQNEAQ (reference sequence). CDR3 sequence: CASSSPTRGYNEQFF. The CDR3 DNA reads TGTGCCAGCAGCTCCCCCACTCGGGGGTACAATGAGCAGTTCTTC. The full variable domain, with the rest looked up from reference TRBV7-9 and TRBJ2-1, is DTGVSQNPRHKITKRGQNVTFRCDPISEHNRLYWYRQTLGQGPEFLTYFQNEAQLEKSRLLSDRFSAERPKGSFSTLEIQRTEQGDSAMYLCASSSPTRGYNEQFFGPGTRLTVL.

The chain couples TRBV7-9 to TRBJ2-7; no definite D call. This CDR3 is 12 amino acids long. Trimming cost V 0 bases and J 6 bases, with 6 bases left between them. Germline CDR1 is SEHNR and CDR2 is FQNEAQ (reference sequence). The CDR3 loop reads CASSLAALEQYF. The CDR3 DNA sequence: TGTGCCAGCAGCTTAGCAGCCCTCGAGCAGTACTTC.

The chain is built from TRBV27 and TRBJ2-7, with 7 bases that match TRBD1. Germline CDR1 MNHEY, CDR2 SMNVEV (reference sequence). V lost 4 bases to trimming and J lost 5 bases; unmatched junction nucleotides: 5. This CDR3 has 13 amino acids. Here the CDR3 reads CASSWQGVNEQYF. Here the CDR3 DNA reads TGTGCCAGCAGTTGGCAGGGGGTCAACGAGCAGTACTTC.

DNA for the CDR3: TGCGCCAGCAGCCCCATAGCCTCTGGGGCCAACGTCCTGACTTTC. It is translated as CASSPIASGANVLTF. V is TRBV5-1 and J is TRBJ2-6; no firm D call. The V end lost 4 bases, the J end lost 0 bases, and 8 bases lay between the germline ends. CDR3 size: 15 residues. Germline lookup yields CDR1 SGHRS and CDR2 YFSETQ.

This chain connects TRBV7-8 to TRBJ1-5, with 7 bases identical to TRBD1. This CDR3 region has 15 residues. V lost 5 bases, J lost 6 bases, and 10 bases stayed unmatched. Germline V gives CDR1 SGHVS, CDR2 FQNEAQ. Written as DNA, the CDR3 is TGTGCCAGCAGCCCCAACCAGGGGGTTAGTCAGCCCCAGCATTTT. This encodes CASSPNQGVSQPQHF.

The V and J genes are TRBV30 and TRBJ2-1, with unresolved D. The CDR3 is made up of 11 amino acids. CDR1 is GTSNPN and CDR2 is SVGIG in the germline V gene (reference sequence). Trimming shortened V by 0 bases and J by 9 bases, and 6 bases separated the two germline ends. CDR3: CAWSVQSEQFF. The CDR3 DNA is TGTGCCTGGAGTGTACAGAGTGAGCAGTTCTTC.

This clone was counted only a few times. This chain connects TRBV19 to TRBJ2-1, with no clear D. V lost 5 bases and J lost 7, with 12 bases in between. The germline V gene has CDR1 LNHDA and CDR2 SQIVND (reference sequence). The CDR3 loop spans 13 amino acids. The CDR3 nucleotides are TGTGCCAGTAGTCCCCGACTCCTTAATGAGCAGTTCTTC. Encoded protein: CASSPRLLNEQFF.

Sample share makes this clone medium-sized. This chain uses TRBV7-2 with TRBJ2-1; tentative D call: TRBD2 (6 bases). CDR1 and CDR2 from the germline V gene are SGHTA and FQGNSA. The length of the CDR3 is 18 residues. V was pared by 1 base and J by 3 bases, with 19 bases between. The CDR3: CASSLVAGGGPFYNEQFF. DNA for the CDR3: TGTGCCAGCAGCTTAGTTGCTGGGGGAGGTCCCTTCTACAATGAGCAGTTCTTC.

The V gene is TRBV9, the J gene TRBJ2-1; D is uncertain. Trimming stripped 4 bases from V and 6 bases from J, with 14 bases between. This CDR3 is built from 14 residues. Germline V lookup: CDR1 SGDLS, CDR2 YYNGEE. CDR3 residues: CASSPLVGGNEQFF. CDR3 DNA: TGTGCCAGCAGCCCCCTTGTTGGCGGCAATGAGCAGTTCTTC.

This clone was found a few times. The genes are TRBV9 and TRBJ2-2; D is perhaps TRBD1 (5 bases). V lost 0 bases and J 4 bases, leaving 13 bases between the germline ends. The CDR3 is 16 amino acids. The germline V gene encodes CDR1 SGDLS and CDR2 YYNGEE. CDR3 loop: CASSVVSQVFTGELFF. The CDR3 DNA follows: TGTGCCAGCAGCGTAGTTTCACAGGTCTTCACCGGGGAGCTGTTTTTT.

This chain uses TRBV5-6 with TRBJ2-7; D not certain. Trimming pared 4 bases from V and 2 bases from J, leaving 13 bases between. This CDR3 spans 14 amino acids. The germline V gene has CDR1 SGHDT and CDR2 YYEEEE. The CDR3, as DNA: TGTGCCAGCAGCCTGGATCTTAGGACCTACGAGCAGTACTTC. Protein sequence: CASSLDLRTYEQYF.

This clone is medium-sized in the sample. The CDR3 region has the DNA TGTGCCAGCAGTTTCGATCGTGGCTACGAGCAGTACTTC. As protein: CASSFDRGYEQYF. The V gene is TRBV27, the J gene TRBJ2-7, with unresolved D. Germline loops: CDR1 MNHEY, CDR2 SMNVEV (reference sequence). With 3 bases removed from V and 3 bases from J, the gap between germline ends came to 9 bases. CDR3 length: 13 residues.

This clone was detected a few times. The J gene is TRBJ2-7, the V gene TRBV27; D is uncertain. Germline V gene data show CDR1 as MNHEY and CDR2 as SMNVEV (reference sequence). The CDR3 sequence is 13 residues long. With 3 bases removed from V and 1 base from J, the gap between germline ends came to 7 bases. The CDR3 is CASSFGQSYEQYF. CDR3 DNA: TGTGCCAGCAGTTTTGGGCAGTCCTACGAGCAGTACTTC.

CDR3 DNA sequence: TGTGCCAGCAGCGTAGAAGGTTCCGGAAACACCATATATTTT. As protein: CASSVEGSGNTIYF. The V call is TRBV9, the J call TRBJ1-3; D is undetermined. This CDR3 has 14 amino acids. Germline V gene sequence: CDR1 SGDLS, CDR2 YYNGEE. Trimming shortened V by 0 bases and J by 4 bases, and 8 bases separated the two germline ends.

The chain employs TRBV9 and TRBJ2-5; 9 bases match TRBD1. Per germline, CDR1 SGDLS and CDR2 YYNGEE. Trimming cost V 2 bases and J 1 base; bases outside gene matches: 3. The CDR3 spans 15 residues. The CDR3 DNA sequence: TGTGCCAGCAGCGTGGGGGGACAGGGCCAAGAGACCCAGTACTTC. This codes for CASSVGGQGQETQYF.

The rearrangement uses TRBV7-9 and TRBJ2-5; D is ambiguous. V was trimmed by 4 bases and J by 4 bases, leaving 4 bases between them. Germline-derived CDR1 and CDR2 are SEHNR and FQNEAQ (reference sequence). The CDR3 is 11 residues long. The CDR3 is CASSSGETQYF. CDR3 sequence (DNA): TGTGCCAGCAGCTCAGGAGAGACCCAGTACTTC.

By share, this clone ranks as medium-sized. V usage is TRBV11-2 and J usage is TRBJ1-1; 9 bases are shared with TRBD1. CDR3 length: 13 amino acids. The germline CDR1 and CDR2 sequences are SGHAT and FQNNGV. The J segment lost 11 bases and the V segment lost 6 bases, leaving 10 bases of the junction unmatched. For the CDR3, the DNA is TGTGCCAGCAGTTCAGACAGGGGGAGTGGGGCTTTCTTT. It specifies CASSSDRGSGAFF.

The CDR3 DNA follows: TGCGCCAGGACGACAGGCCTCGACTACGAGCAGTACTTC. Protein product: CARTTGLDYEQYF. This chain uses TRBV10-1 with TRBJ2-7; maybe TRBD1 (6 bases). The V and J ends lost 9 bases and 3 bases respectively, with 15 bases between them. The CDR3 has 13 amino acids. Looked up from germline, CDR1 is WNHNN and CDR2 is SYGVQD (reference sequence).

The sample holds a few counts of this clone. CDR3 region: CASSVLAVSINEQFF. CDR3 coding DNA: TGTGCCAGCAGCGTACTAGCGGTCTCGATCAATGAGCAGTTCTTC. The chain employs TRBV27 and TRBJ2-1, with 8 positions matching TRBD2. The germline CDR1 and CDR2 sequences are MNHEY and SMNVEV (reference sequence). This CDR3 has 15 amino acids. J gave up 6 bases and V 6 bases, and 10 bases lay outside the gene matches.